Described below is a single T cell receptor beta chain sequence and its context. Its antigen target is currently unknown. Base qualities are not provided; no much larger clone lies one nucleotide away. This sample is part of a study of T cells in placental villitis. The study in broad terms: Although two of the control placentae came from preterm deliveries, examination of those two placentae showed no significant pathology. To test an allograft-versus-infection hypothesis, the study compared placental TCR-beta repertoires across three groups: villitis of unknown etiology, unaffected controls matched for gestational age, and infectious villitis.

Here is what the overall study found, with its caveats: Small amounts of decidua were contained in the paraffin blocks, so some of the captured T cells, especially in controls, may have been decidual rather than villous infiltrates. Sequencing bulk tissue made it impossible to distinguish helper, regulatory or cytotoxic T cells or to tell maternal from fetal T cells, and the approach excluded gamma-delta receptors. CMV-specific clone frequencies were higher in infectious CMV cases than in villitis of unknown etiology (around 0.011 vs 0.00099), which did not differ from controls. Clonality was higher in villitis of unknown etiology placentae than in controls (median approximately 0.05 versus 0.006, p=0.0025), a result indicating clonal expansion.

The immunoSEQ v4 bias-controlled multiplex PCR assay, performed blinded to group allocation, was used to amplify TCR-beta CDR3 regions from genomic DNA. To estimate the quantities of nucleated cells and T cells in each sample, reference gene primers were added alongside the TCR-beta primers. Sequencing of the libraries was performed on an Illumina MiSeq with a 100-cycle paired-end protocol. For the original study's pipeline: Diversity and richness were calculated in immunoSEQ Analyzer software; richness by iChao1, clonality based on Pielou evenness and Shannon diversity (0-1, higher means less diverse). CDR3 amino acid sequences with V/J genes were queried against VDJdb for CMV, EBV and influenza A specificities using confidence 3 and substitution 2. The Morisita-Horn index was used to measure TCR-beta amino acid clonotype overlap among the villitis of unknown etiology, infectious villitis and control repertoires. This is the immuneACCESS table as TCRdb keeps it, with only in-frame sequences that have V and J called. A part of the clones is gone; compared with another copy, unresolved V genes explain less than half, and the rest is unexplained. The V and J calls and clone size are taken from that table; D and trimming were inferred from the DNA. The table for this sample lists roughly 350 clones; around 98% of them were counted only once. The ten most abundant clones make up around 4% of the sample.

As controls, approximately 10 placentae without villitis were matched to the villitis of unknown etiology cases by gestational age at delivery. After delivery, the placentae were collected and evaluated both grossly and histologically, and only then was archival tissue selected. Five 10-micron scrolls were cut from each FFPE block, and DNA was then isolated using the AllPrep DNA/RNA FFPE Tissue kit. NanoDrop was used to check DNA concentration and purity, and a Bioanalyzer was used to assess RNA quality. The TCR comes from a human donor in good health; the placental T cells may come from both mother and fetus. Sample: placental tissue containing maternal and fetal cells.

The CDR3 corresponds to CASSYSYTDTQYF. The DNA is as follows: TGTGCCAGCAGTTACAGTTACACAGATACGCAGTATTTT. The chain is made from TRBV6-5 and TRBJ2-3, with the D gene too uncertain to name. The junction shows trimming of 2 bases on V and 2 bases on J, plus 5 bases between the germline ends. The CDR3, cysteine through phenylalanine, is 13 amino acids long. Only CDR3 DNA remains: 39 bases, in frame from the first base. The germline V gene sets CDR1 to MNHEY and CDR2 to SVGAGI.